The rows below give T cell receptor beta chains drawn from one sample of a study of control samples from healthy donors and cancer patients. The data were produced by immunoSEQ multiplex PCR, yet TCRdb's version contains in-frame clones alone and is incomplete. The sample consists of roughly 130,000 clones, just under 95% of them appearing once. The sample was blood. The source of these receptors is a young man in good health. Both conserved end residues are part of each CDR3. The order of the fields is CDR3 length, clone size, D gene, J gene, V gene, CDR3 DNA, CDR3 protein. A D gene is named only where the DNA matches it firmly. The size field is filled for only some rows; it gives once, few, many or a size class.

16 | once | - | TRBJ1-3 | TRBV27 | TGTGCCAGCAGCCAATTGGGCCTCGGCGAGGGAAACACCATATATTTT | CASSQLGLGEGNTIYF
14 | - | - | TRBJ1-5 | TRBV9 | TGTGCCAGCAGCGTGAAGAGGTTCAATCAGCCCCAGCATTTT | CASSVKRFNQPQHF
15 | - | - | TRBJ1-5 | TRBV5-6 | TGTGCCAGCAGCCGCATCGACAGTAACAATCAGCCCCAGCATTTT | CASSRIDSNNQPQHF
16 | - | - | TRBJ1-2 | TRBV18 | TGTGCCAGCTCACCAAGCCGACAGGTTCTTAACTATGGCTACACCTTC | CASSPSRQVLNYGYTF
17 | - | - | TRBJ1-6 | TRBV28 | TGTGCCAGCAGTAAGCCCCTAGATTTACCCTATAATTCACCCCTCCACTTT | CASSKPLDLPYNSPLHF
15 | - | - | TRBJ2-7 | TRBV11-3 | TGTGCCAGCAGCTTAGATGACAGGTGTGCCTACGAGCAGTACTTC | CASSLDDRCAYEQYF
14 | - | TRBD1 | TRBJ2-7 | TRBV5-1 | TGCGCCAGCAGCCGGGACAGCGCCTCCTACGAGCAGTACTTC | CASSRDSASYEQYF
13 | - | - | TRBJ2-3 | TRBV7-9 | TGTGCCAGCAGCTTTCTACCGACAGATACGCAGTATTTT | CASSFLPTDTQYF
16 | - | TRBD1 | TRBJ1-6 | TRBV6-2/TRBV6-3 | TGTGCCAGCAGTCGAACGGGACAGGGAAGAGGTTCACCCCTCCACTTT | CASSRTGQGRGSPLHF
15 | once | TRBD1 | TRBJ2-7 | TRBV28 | TGTGCCAGCAGTTTATTCGCGACAGGGTCCTACGAGCAGTACTTC | CASSLFATGSYEQYF
14 | - | TRBD1 | TRBJ2-7 | TRBV4-1 | TGCGCCAGCAGCCTAAGGGACAGCAACTACGAGCAGTACTTC | CASSLRDSNYEQYF
15 | - | - | TRBJ1-1 | TRBV7-9 | TGTGCCAGCAGCTTAGTTTGGGGGGCCGCCTCTGAAGCTTTCTTT | CASSLVWGAASEAFF
15 | - | - | TRBJ2-5 | TRBV11-1 | TGTGCCAGCAGCCTCGGGAGACAGTACCAAGAGACCCAGTACTTC | CASSLGRQYQETQYF
13 | - | - | TRBJ2-7 | TRBV19 | TGTGCCAGTAGTATAGTACCGGGGTACGAGCAGTACTTC | CASSIVPGYEQYF
14 | - | TRBD1 | TRBJ2-5 | TRBV28 | TGTGCCAGCAGTCCGGAACAGGGGGTCGAGACCCAGTACTTC | CASSPEQGVETQYF
20 | once | - | TRBJ2-5 | TRBV5-1 | TGCGCCAGCAGCGTAGAACCCGTTGGGTCCTACACCCTGCGGATAGAGACCCAGTACTTC | CASSVEPVGSYTLRIETQYF
16 | - | - | TRBJ1-4 | TRBV4-3 | TGCGCCAGCAGCCAAGGAATCTTGTTAGGGTCTGAAAAACTGTTTTTT | CASSQGILLGSEKLFF
14 | - | - | TRBJ2-7 | TRBV30 | TGTGCCTGGAGTGTAGGAACAGTCTCCTACGAGCAGTACTTC | CAWSVGTVSYEQYF
17 | - | - | TRBJ2-3 | TRBV18 | TGTGCCAGCTCATCCTCCTTGGGTGGACCTAGCACAGATACGCAGTATTTT | CASSSSLGGPSTDTQYF
12 | - | - | TRBJ1-3 | TRBV30 | TGTGCCCGACAGTCCTCTGGAAACACCATATATTTT | CARQSSGNTIYF
15 | - | TRBD1 | TRBJ2-2 | TRBV7-9 | TGTGCCAGCAGCCCAGGGACAGGGGACACCGGGGAGCTGTTTTTT | CASSPGTGDTGELFF
15 | - | TRBD2 | TRBJ2-1 | TRBV6-5 | TGTGCCAGCAGTCTTAGCGGGGGGGCCTACAATGAGCAGTTCTTC | CASSLSGGAYNEQFF
18 | - | - | TRBJ1-6 | TRBV7-8 | TGTGCCAGCACCGTCGGCCCGGCACAAACCTCCTATAATTCACCCCTCCACTTT | CASTVGPAQTSYNSPLHF
14 | - | - | TRBJ1-1 | TRBV6-2/TRBV6-3 | TGTGCCAGCAGTTACCCGGGAGTGAACACTGAAGCTTTCTTT | CASSYPGVNTEAFF
15 | - | TRBD1 | TRBJ2-1 | TRBV23-1 | TGCGCCAGTACGACAGGGCCTCTGGGGGTCGATGAGCAGTTCTTC | CASTTGPLGVDEQFF
12 | - | - | TRBJ1-2 | TRBV19 | TGTGCCAGTCATGAGGGTAGCTATGGCTACACCTTC | CASHEGSYGYTF
15 | - | - | TRBJ1-5 | TRBV19 | TGTGCCAGTAGTATATCGGCAGGGGTGGGTCAGCCCCAGCATTTT | CASSISAGVGQPQHF
16 | few | - | TRBJ2-7 | TRBV4-1 | TGCGCCAGCAGCCAGGGTGGGTGGAGGGATACCTACGAGCAGTACTTC | CASSQGGWRDTYEQYF
15 | few | - | TRBJ1-1 | TRBV6-6 | TGTGCCAGCCGAAGCCTACAGGGAGGTGGAACTGAAGCTTTCTTT | CASRSLQGGGTEAFF
14 | - | - | TRBJ1-3 | TRBV19 | TGTGCCAGTAGTGCACTTTTTTCTGGAAACACCATATATTTT | CASSALFSGNTIYF
15 | once | - | TRBJ1-1 | TRBV19 | TGTGCCAGTAGGCCTCCAGGGGCCCTGAACACTGAAGCTTTCTTT | CASRPPGALNTEAFF
18 | - | - | TRBJ2-1 | TRBV7-3 | TGTGCCAGCAGCTTAAACCACGGGGAGGGGGCGGTGTACAATGAGCAGTTCTTC | CASSLNHGEGAVYNEQFF
18 | once | TRBD1 | TRBJ2-3 | TRBV5-1 | TGCGCCAGCAGCCTTATCCGGGACAGGGTTAAGAAAACAGATACGCAGTATTTT | CASSLIRDRVKKTDTQYF
14 | - | - | TRBJ1-3 | TRBV30 | TGTGCCTGGAGTAGGACAGTCTCTGGAAACACCATATATTTT | CAWSRTVSGNTIYF
13 | - | - | TRBJ1-5 | TRBV3-1/TRBV3-2 | TGTGCCAGCAGCCAAAACAGCAATCAGCCCCAGCATTTT | CASSQNSNQPQHF
14 | - | - | TRBJ1-2 | TRBV27 | TGTGCCAGCAGCCGACAGATCTCTAACTATGGCTACACCTTC | CASSRQISNYGYTF
13 | - | - | TRBJ2-7 | TRBV5-6 | TGTGCCAGCAGCTTGGTTGGAGTCTACGAGCAGTACTTC | CASSLVGVYEQYF
12 | once | - | TRBJ1-1 | TRBV9 | TGTGCCAGCAGCGGGATGGAGACTGAAGCTTTCTTT | CASSGMETEAFF
13 | - | - | TRBJ2-7 | TRBV7-9 | TGTGCCAGCAGCCCGGGCAGGCCCTACGAGCAGTACTTC | CASSPGRPYEQYF
12 | - | - | TRBJ1-1 | TRBV30 | TGTGCCTGGACCCCCTCGGCCGCGGCAGCTTTCTTT | CAWTPSAAAAFF